These 26 T cell receptor beta chains came from one sample sequenced in a study of cytomegalovirus exposure and HLA in healthy donors. Some clones are missing from TCRdb's copy, which holds only in-frame ones; the method was immunoSEQ multiplex PCR. Of some 170,000 clones in the sample, about nine tenths were seen once. The sequenced sample consisted of PBMCs. The receptors were sampled from a man aged 18 to 30 in good health and CMV-seropositive.

The rearrangement links TRBV27 to TRBJ2-1, with D perhaps matching TRBD2 (5 bases). CDR1 and CDR2 (germline): MNHEY, SMNVEV (reference sequence). The CDR3 is made up of 15 amino acids. Trimming removed 3 bases at V and 0 bases at J, with 9 bases between. CDR3 DNA: TGTGCCAGCAGTTTGGACTCAATCTCCTACAATGAGCAGTTCTTC. Its translation is CASSLDSISYNEQFF.

This chain joins TRBV5-1 and TRBJ2-3; D is ambiguous. This CDR3 spans 16 amino acids. Germline CDR1 is SGHRS and CDR2 is YFSETQ. The V and J ends lost 2 bases and 1 base respectively, with 14 bases between them. As DNA, the CDR3 is TGCGCCAGCAGCTTCGCGTCCAGTGGGCGCACAGATACGCAGTATTTT. Protein: CASSFASSGRTDTQYF.

This clone was detected a few times. V usage is TRBV4-1 and J usage is TRBJ2-7; D is ambiguous. The CDR3 has 12 residues. Trimming shortened V by 5 bases and J by 5 bases, and 10 bases separated the two germline ends. Germline lookup yields CDR1 MGHRA and CDR2 YSYEKL. DNA for the CDR3: TGCGCCAGCAGCTCAATGATAGACGAGCAGTACTTC. Translated: CASSSMIDEQYF.

The gene calls are TRBV7-6 and TRBJ2-1, with TRBD2 matching over 14 bases. The CDR3 is made up of 16 amino acids. The germline gives CDR1 SGHVS, CDR2 FNYEAQ. The ends lost 1 base at V and 6 bases at J; junction bases unmatched: 2. The CDR3 reads CASSLVGLAGVNEQFF. CDR3 in DNA: TGTGCCAGCAGCTTAGTGGGACTAGCGGGAGTCAATGAGCAGTTCTTC.

The V call is TRBV5-1, the J call TRBJ2-2; TRBD2 agrees at 16 bases. The CDR3 has 18 residues. The V and J ends lost 3 bases and 5 bases, in that order; junction bases with no gene match: 7. In germline, CDR1 is SGHRS, CDR2 YFSETQ. DNA for the CDR3: TGCGCCAGCAGCTCACCGGGACTAGCGGGAGGGTGGACCGGGGAGCTGTTTTTT. It specifies CASSSPGLAGGWTGELFF.

The CDR3 nucleotides read TGCGCCAGCAGCTTGCTTCCGACTAGCGGGATCGACGAGACCCAGTACTTC. Its protein product is CASSLLPTSGIDETQYF. This chain joins TRBV5-1 and TRBJ2-5; 11 positions match TRBD2. CDR1 and CDR2 (germline): SGHRS, YFSETQ. The length of the CDR3 is 17 residues. With 1 base clipped from V and 5 bases from J, the junction kept 10 bases outside the gene matches.

The chain joins TRBV7-9 to TRBJ2-2; 8 nucleotides align to TRBD2. Germline values: CDR1 SEHNR, CDR2 FQNEAQ (reference sequence). The CDR3 extends over 15 amino acids. V lost 6 bases, J lost 5 bases, and 8 bases stayed unmatched. The CDR3 region is CASRQPPGGTGELFF. The CDR3 DNA reads as TGTGCCAGCAGACAACCCCCGGGAGGGACCGGGGAGCTGTTTTTT.

CDR3 amino acids: CASFGLVTGELFF. The CDR3 DNA sequence: TGTGCCAGCTTTGGACTAGTCACCGGGGAGCTGTTTTTT. V usage is TRBV6-1 and J usage is TRBJ2-2; TRBD2 agrees at 7 bases. Germline V gives CDR1 MNHNS, CDR2 SASEGT. V shed 8 bases and J 4 bases; nucleotides not matched to a gene: 4. This CDR3 has 13 amino acids.

The chain is built from TRBV5-6 and TRBJ2-7; TRBD2 might be the D (7 bases). Germline CDR1 reads SGHDT; CDR2 reads YYEEEE. The CDR3 contains 13 residues. Deletions cut 4 bases from V and 1 base from J, with 9 bases between. In nucleotides, the CDR3 is TGTGCCAGCAGCAGGGGGGGGTCCTACGAGCAGTACTTC. Encoded protein: CASSRGGSYEQYF.

This clone was observed a few times. V usage is TRBV30 and J usage is TRBJ1-1; the match to TRBD1 covers 8 bases. The CDR3 extends over 14 amino acids. J gave up 1 base and V 2 bases, and 3 bases lay outside the gene matches. Germline lookup yields CDR1 GTSNPN and CDR2 SVGIG (reference sequence). This CDR3 reads CAWSPGTGNTEAFF. Here the CDR3 DNA reads TGTGCCTGGAGTCCCGGGACAGGGAACACTGAAGCTTTCTTT. The full variable domain, in which reference TRBV30 and TRBJ1-1 provide the parts outside the CDR3, is SQTIHQWPATLVQPVGSPLSLECTVEGTSNPNLYWYRQAAGRGLQLLFYSVGIGQISSEVPQNLSASRPQDRQFILSSKKLLLSDSGFYLCAWSPGTGNTEAFFGQGTRLTVV.

The chain carries TRBV5-4 and TRBJ2-1; no firm D call. Trimming stripped 2 bases from V and 5 bases from J, with 5 bases between. The CDR3 length is 12 residues. The germline CDR1 and CDR2 sequences are SGHNT and YYREEE (reference sequence). CDR3 residues: CASSFSHNEQFF. The DNA of the CDR3 is TGTGCCAGCAGCTTCAGTCACAATGAGCAGTTCTTC. The full variable domain, its missing parts supplied by reference TRBV5-4 and TRBJ2-1, is ETGVTQSPTHLIKTRGQQVTLRCSSQSGHNTVSWYQQALGQGPQFIFQYYREEENGRGNFPPRFSGLQFPNYSSELNVNALELDDSALYLCASSFSHNEQFFGPGTRLTVL.

This clone appeared a few times. The CDR3 is CASSGDRGMSNQPQHF. CDR3 nucleotide sequence: TGTGCCAGCAGTGGGGACAGGGGAATGAGCAATCAGCCCCAGCATTTT. The chain recombines TRBV6-1 with TRBJ1-5; TRBD1 matches at 10 bases. Unmatched junction bases numbered 4, after V lost 4 bases and J lost 1 base. CDR1 and CDR2 (germline): MNHNS, SASEGT. CDR3 length: 16 amino acids.

The V call is TRBV10-3, the J call TRBJ1-2; a weak D match, TRBD1 (6 bases). V gave up 5 bases and J gave up 0 bases, with 13 bases separating them. This CDR3 spans 15 amino acids. Germline values: CDR1 ENHRY, CDR2 SYGVKD. The CDR3 coding sequence is TGTGCCATCAGTCGTCGGGACAACTCTAACTATGGCTACACCTTC. Translated, it gives CAISRRDNSNYGYTF.

This chain connects TRBV6-5 to TRBJ1-1; a possible D gene is TRBD1 (6 bases). The V gene's germline CDR1 is MNHEY and CDR2 SVGAGI. V lost 7 bases to trimming and J lost 2 bases, with 11 bases between them. The CDR3 runs to 13 residues. CDR3 DNA sequence: TGTGCCAGCAACGCGGACAGAAACACTGAAGCTTTCTTT. It specifies CASNADRNTEAFF.

The chain recombines TRBV5-8 with TRBJ1-5; TRBD1 matches 7 bases. V lost 2 bases to trimming and J lost 6 bases; unmatched junction nucleotides: 8. CDR3 size: 15 residues. Germline CDR1 and CDR2: SGHTS and YDEGEE. As DNA, the CDR3 is TGTGCCAGCAGCTTTGTGACAGGGCGCAGTCAGCCCCAGCATTTT. Protein product: CASSFVTGRSQPQHF.

In its sample, this clone was seen a few times. The rearrangement links TRBV27 to TRBJ2-7; 7 bases fit TRBD2. This CDR3 is built from 17 residues. CDR1 is MNHEY and CDR2 is SMNVEV in the germline V gene (reference sequence). Losses at the gene ends were 5 bases for V and 2 bases for J; bases not matched to a gene: 15. DNA of the CDR3: TGTGCCAGCAGTCCCCCTTATCTAGCGGCCAACCCCTACGAGCAGTACTTC. Translating it yields CASSPPYLAANPYEQYF.

The chain combines TRBV29-1 with TRBJ2-5; D is perhaps TRBD2 (6 bases). The CDR3 contains 14 residues. The germline gives CDR1 SQVTM, CDR2 ANQGSEA. The V and J ends lost 0 bases and 3 bases respectively, with 11 bases between them. The CDR3 DNA reads TGCAGCGTTGAAGATCCGCGGGGTGAAGAGACCCAGTACTTC. Its protein is CSVEDPRGEETQYF.

The chain carries TRBV15 and TRBJ2-3; 8 positions match TRBD2. The ends lost 5 bases at V and 0 bases at J; junction bases unmatched: 4. Germline assignment: CDR1 LNHNV and CDR2 YYDKDF (reference sequence). The CDR3 length is 15 residues. In nucleotides, the CDR3 is TGTGCCACCAGCGGGACTAGACTTAGCACAGATACGCAGTATTTT. The encoded protein is CATSGTRLSTDTQYF.

The chain recombines TRBV7-9 with TRBJ2-7, with 7 bases fitting TRBD1. This CDR3 has 15 amino acids. Germline V gene lookup returns CDR1 SEHNR and CDR2 FQNEAQ (reference sequence). J gave up 7 bases and V 3 bases, and 12 bases lay outside the gene matches. The CDR3 DNA reads TGTGCCAGCAGCTTGACCCCGACAGGGCTGGGGGAGCAGTACTTC. Translation gives CASSLTPTGLGEQYF.

This chain uses TRBV7-2 with TRBJ2-7, with 7 bases identical to TRBD2. The CDR3 extends over 12 amino acids. J gave up 10 bases and V 2 bases, and 5 bases lay outside the gene matches. Germline V gene lookup returns CDR1 SGHTA and CDR2 FQGNSA. This chain's CDR3 is CASSLIREGQYF. The CDR3 DNA is TGTGCCAGCAGCTTAATAAGGGAGGGACAGTACTTC.

V gene TRBV5-1 combines with J gene TRBJ2-7; 9 bases are shared with TRBD2. Germline assignment: CDR1 SGHRS and CDR2 YFSETQ. The J segment lost 4 bases and the V segment lost 3 bases, leaving 11 bases of the junction unmatched. This CDR3 has 16 amino acids. The CDR3 region is CASSSLGLAPPYEQYF. DNA for the CDR3: TGCGCCAGCAGCTCCTTAGGACTAGCGCCTCCGTACGAGCAGTACTTC.

This clone has a single count. The V and J genes are TRBV10-2 and TRBJ2-7; possible D gene TRBD2, 6 bases. V gave up 4 bases and J gave up 3 bases, with 16 bases separating them. This CDR3 contains 15 residues. Germline assignment: CDR1 WSHSY and CDR2 SAAADI. CDR3 residues: CASSGAGTGDYEQYF. The DNA of the CDR3 is TGCGCCAGCAGTGGGGCCGGGACTGGTGACTACGAGCAGTACTTC.

The V call is TRBV29-1, the J call TRBJ1-1; TRBD1 might be the D (5 bases). Germline values: CDR1 SQVTM, CDR2 ANQGSEA. This CDR3 has 14 residues. In DNA form, the CDR3 reads TGCTGCCCTCCAGGGCGTTCACCTAACACTGAAGCTTTCTTT. This translates into CCPPGRSPNTEAFF.

The rearrangement uses TRBV4-1 and TRBJ1-4; D is unclear. The CDR3 contains 15 residues. Germline CDR1 is MGHRA and CDR2 is YSYEKL. V lost 3 bases, J lost 4 bases, and 12 bases lay in between. The CDR3: CASSQQADLNEKLFF. The CDR3 DNA is TGCGCCAGCAGCCAGCAGGCCGACCTTAATGAAAAACTGTTTTTT.

This clone showed up just a few times. V usage is TRBV19 and J usage is TRBJ1-5; 7 bases map to TRBD1. The CDR3 is 13 amino acids. CDR1 LNHDA and CDR2 SQIVND come from the germline V gene (reference sequence). Trimming removed 4 bases from V and 7 bases from J; junction bases left unmatched: 4. The CDR3 sequence: CASSKQGRQPQHF. The DNA for the CDR3 is TGTGCCAGTAGTAAACAGGGGAGGCAGCCCCAGCATTTT.

This chain connects TRBV18 to TRBJ2-3, with 10 bases fitting TRBD2. With 4 bases clipped from V and 0 bases from J, the junction kept 7 bases outside the gene matches. CDR3 length equals 17 residues. Germline assignment: CDR1 KGHSH and CDR2 LQKENI. Here the CDR3 reads CASSLGWTSGSTDTQYF. Written as DNA, the CDR3 is TGTGCCAGCTCACTAGGATGGACTAGCGGTAGCACAGATACGCAGTATTTT.